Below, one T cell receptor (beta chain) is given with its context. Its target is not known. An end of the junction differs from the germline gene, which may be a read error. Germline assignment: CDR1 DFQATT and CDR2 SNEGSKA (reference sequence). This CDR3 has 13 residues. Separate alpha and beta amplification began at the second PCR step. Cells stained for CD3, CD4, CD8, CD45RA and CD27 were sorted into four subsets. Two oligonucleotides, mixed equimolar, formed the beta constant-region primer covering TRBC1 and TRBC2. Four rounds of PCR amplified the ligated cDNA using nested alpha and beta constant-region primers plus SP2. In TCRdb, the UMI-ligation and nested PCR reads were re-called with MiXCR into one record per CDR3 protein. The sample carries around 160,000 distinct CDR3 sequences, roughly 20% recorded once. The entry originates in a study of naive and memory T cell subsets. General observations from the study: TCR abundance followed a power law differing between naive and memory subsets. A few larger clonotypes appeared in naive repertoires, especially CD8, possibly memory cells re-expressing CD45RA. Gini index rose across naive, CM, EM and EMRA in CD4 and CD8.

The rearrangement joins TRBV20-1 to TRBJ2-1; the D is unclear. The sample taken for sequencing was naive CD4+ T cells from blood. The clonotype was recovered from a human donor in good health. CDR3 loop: CSARARFYNVQFF. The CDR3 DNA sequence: TGCAGTGCTAGAGCGCGGTTTTACAATGTGCAGTTCTTC.